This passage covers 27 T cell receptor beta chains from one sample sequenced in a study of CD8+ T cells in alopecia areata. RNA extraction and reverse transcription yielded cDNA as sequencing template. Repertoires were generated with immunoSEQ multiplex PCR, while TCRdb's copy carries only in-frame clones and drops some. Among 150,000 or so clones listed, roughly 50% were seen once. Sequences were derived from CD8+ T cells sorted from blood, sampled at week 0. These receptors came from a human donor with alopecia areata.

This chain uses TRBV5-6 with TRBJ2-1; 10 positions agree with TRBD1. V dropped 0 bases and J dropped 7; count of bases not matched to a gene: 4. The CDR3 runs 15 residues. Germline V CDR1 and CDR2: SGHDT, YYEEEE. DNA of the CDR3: TGTGCCAGCAGCTTGGCGGGACAGGGGTGGAATGAGCAGTTCTTC. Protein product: CASSLAGQGWNEQFF. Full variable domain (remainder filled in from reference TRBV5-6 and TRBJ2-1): DAGVTQSPTHLIKTRGQQVTLRCSPKSGHDTVSWYQQALGQGPQFIFQYYEEEERQRGNFPDRFSGHQFPNYSSELNVNALLLGDSALYLCASSLAGQGWNEQFFGPGTRLTVL.

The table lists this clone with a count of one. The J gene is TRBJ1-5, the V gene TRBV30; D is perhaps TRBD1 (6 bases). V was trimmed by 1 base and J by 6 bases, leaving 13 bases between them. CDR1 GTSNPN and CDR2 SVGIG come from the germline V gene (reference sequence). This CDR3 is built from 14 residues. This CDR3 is CAWSGLGGGQPQHF. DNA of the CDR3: TGTGCCTGGAGTGGGCTTGGGGGCGGTCAGCCCCAGCATTTT.

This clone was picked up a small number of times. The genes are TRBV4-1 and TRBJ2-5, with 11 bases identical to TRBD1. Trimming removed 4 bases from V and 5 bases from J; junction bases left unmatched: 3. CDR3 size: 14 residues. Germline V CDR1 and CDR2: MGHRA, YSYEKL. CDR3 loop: CASSRRDRGETQYF. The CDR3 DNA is TGCGCCAGCAGCCGACGGGACAGGGGGGAGACCCAGTACTTC.

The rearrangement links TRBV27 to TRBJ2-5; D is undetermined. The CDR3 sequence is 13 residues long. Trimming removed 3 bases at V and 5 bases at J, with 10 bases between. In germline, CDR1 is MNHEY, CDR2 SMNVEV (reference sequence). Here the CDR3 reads CASSFARRETQYF. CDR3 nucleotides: TGTGCCAGCAGTTTCGCCCGCCGCGAGACCCAGTACTTC.

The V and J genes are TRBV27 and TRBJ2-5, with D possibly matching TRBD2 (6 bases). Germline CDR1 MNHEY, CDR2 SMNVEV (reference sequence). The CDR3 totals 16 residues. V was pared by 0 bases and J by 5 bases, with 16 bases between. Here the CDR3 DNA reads TGTGCCAGCAGTTTATCCCGCGGGGCCTCAACGGAGACCCAGTACTTC. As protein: CASSLSRGASTETQYF.

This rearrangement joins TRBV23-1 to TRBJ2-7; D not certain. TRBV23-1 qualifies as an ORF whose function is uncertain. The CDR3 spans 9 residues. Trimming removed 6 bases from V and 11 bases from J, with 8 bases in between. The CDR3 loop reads CASSPKEYF. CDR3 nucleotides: TGCGCCAGCAGCCCTAAGGAGTACTTC.

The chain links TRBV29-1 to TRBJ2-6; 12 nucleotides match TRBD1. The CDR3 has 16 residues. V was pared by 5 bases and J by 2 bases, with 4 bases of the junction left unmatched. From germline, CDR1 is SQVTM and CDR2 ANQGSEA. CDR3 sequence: CSVLGQGAPGANVLTF. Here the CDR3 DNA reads TGCAGCGTTTTGGGACAGGGGGCTCCTGGGGCCAACGTCCTGACTTTC. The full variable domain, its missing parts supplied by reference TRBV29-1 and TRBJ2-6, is SAVISQKPSRDICQRGTSLTIQCQVDSQVTMMFWYRQQPGQSLTLIATANQGSEATYESGFVIDKFPISRPNLTFSTLTVSNMSPEDSSIYLCSVLGQGAPGANVLTFGAGSRLTVL.

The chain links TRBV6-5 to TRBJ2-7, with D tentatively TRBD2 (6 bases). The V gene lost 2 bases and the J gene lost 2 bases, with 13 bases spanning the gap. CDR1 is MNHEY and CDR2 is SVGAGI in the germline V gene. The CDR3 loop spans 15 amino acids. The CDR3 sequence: CASSYGETSTYEQYF. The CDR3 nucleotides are TGTGCCAGCAGTTACGGGGAGACTAGTACCTACGAGCAGTACTTC.

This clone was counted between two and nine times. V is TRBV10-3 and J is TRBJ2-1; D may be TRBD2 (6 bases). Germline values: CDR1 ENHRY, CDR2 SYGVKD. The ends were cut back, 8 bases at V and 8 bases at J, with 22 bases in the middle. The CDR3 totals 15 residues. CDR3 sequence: CAIGVGSEGIHEQFF. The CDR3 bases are TGTGCCATCGGGGTCGGGAGCGAAGGAATCCATGAGCAGTTCTTC.

The CDR3 reads CASSPQGLGRFF. The CDR3 coding sequence is TGTGCCAGCAGCCCCCAGGGACTGGGTCGGTTCTTC. The V call is TRBV9, the J call TRBJ2-1; maybe TRBD2 (6 bases). The CDR3 contains 12 residues. The V end lost 4 bases, the J end lost 15 bases, and 17 bases lay between the germline ends. Germline-derived CDR1 and CDR2 are SGDLS and YYNGEE. Variable domain in full (rest from reference TRBV9 and TRBJ2-1): DSGVTQTPKHLITATGQRVTLRCSPRSGDLSVYWYQQSLDQGLQFLIQYYNGEERAKGNILERFSAQQFPDLHSELNLSSLELGDSALYFCASSPQGLGRFFGPGTRLTVL.

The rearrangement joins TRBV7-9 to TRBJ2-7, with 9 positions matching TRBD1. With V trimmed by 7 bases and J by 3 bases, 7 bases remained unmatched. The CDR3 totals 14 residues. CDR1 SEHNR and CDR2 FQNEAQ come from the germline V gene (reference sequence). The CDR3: CASNSRDRDYEQYF. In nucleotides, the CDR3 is TGTGCCAGCAACTCCCGGGACAGGGACTACGAGCAGTACTTC.

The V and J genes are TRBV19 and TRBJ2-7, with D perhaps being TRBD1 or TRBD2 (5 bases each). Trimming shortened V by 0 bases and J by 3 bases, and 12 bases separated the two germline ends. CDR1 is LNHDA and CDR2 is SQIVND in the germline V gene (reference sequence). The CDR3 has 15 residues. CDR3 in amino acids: CASSIDGGEGYEQYF. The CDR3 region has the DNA TGTGCCAGTAGTATAGATGGGGGAGAAGGCTACGAGCAGTACTTC. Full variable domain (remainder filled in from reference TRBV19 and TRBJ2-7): DGGITQSPKYLFRKEGQNVTLSCEQNLNHDAMYWYRQDPGQGLRLIYYSQIVNDFQKGDIAEGYSVSREKKESFPLTVTSAQKNPTAFYLCASSIDGGEGYEQYFGPGTRLTVT.

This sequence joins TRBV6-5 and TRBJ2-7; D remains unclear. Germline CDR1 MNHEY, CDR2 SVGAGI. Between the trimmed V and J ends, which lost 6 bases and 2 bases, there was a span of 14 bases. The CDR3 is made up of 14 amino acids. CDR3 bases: TGTGCCAGCAGGGGGTTGGCTGGGACCTACGAGCAGTACTTC. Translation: CASRGLAGTYEQYF.

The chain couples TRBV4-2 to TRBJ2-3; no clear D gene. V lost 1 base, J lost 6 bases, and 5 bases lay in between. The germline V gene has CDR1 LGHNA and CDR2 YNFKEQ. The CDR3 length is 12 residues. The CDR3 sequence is CASSQGLDTQYF. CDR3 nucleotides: TGTGCCAGCAGCCAAGGGTTGGATACGCAGTATTTT.

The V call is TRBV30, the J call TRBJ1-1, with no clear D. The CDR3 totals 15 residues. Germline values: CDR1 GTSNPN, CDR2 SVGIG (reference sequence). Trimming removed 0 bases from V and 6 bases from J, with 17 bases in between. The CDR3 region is CAWSVLSTVRAEAFF. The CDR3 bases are TGTGCCTGGAGTGTACTTTCAACAGTTCGGGCTGAAGCTTTCTTT.

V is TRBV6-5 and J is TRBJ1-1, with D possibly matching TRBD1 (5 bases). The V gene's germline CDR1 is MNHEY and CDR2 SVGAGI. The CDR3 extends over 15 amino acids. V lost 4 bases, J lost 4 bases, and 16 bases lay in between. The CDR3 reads CASSSAWAGSTEAFF. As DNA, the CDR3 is TGTGCCAGCAGTTCCGCCTGGGCAGGGAGCACTGAAGCTTTCTTT.

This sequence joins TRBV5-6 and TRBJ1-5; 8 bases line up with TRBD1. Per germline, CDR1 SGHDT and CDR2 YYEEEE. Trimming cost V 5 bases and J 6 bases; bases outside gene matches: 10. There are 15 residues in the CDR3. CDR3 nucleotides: TGTGCCAGCAGTTCCGACAGGGGCAGGGGTCAGCCCCAGCATTTT. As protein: CASSSDRGRGQPQHF.

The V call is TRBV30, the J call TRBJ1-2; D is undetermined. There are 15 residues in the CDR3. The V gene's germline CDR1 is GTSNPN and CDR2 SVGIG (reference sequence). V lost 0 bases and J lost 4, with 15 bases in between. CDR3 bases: TGTGCCTGGAGTGTACTCAGCCCGAATCTCTATGGCTACACCTTC. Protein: CAWSVLSPNLYGYTF. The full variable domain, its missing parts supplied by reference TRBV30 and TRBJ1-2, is SQTIHQWPATLVQPVGSPLSLECTVEGTSNPNLYWYRQAAGRGLQLLFYSVGIGQISSEVPQNLSASRPQDRQFILSSKKLLLSDSGFYLCAWSVLSPNLYGYTFGSGTRLTVV.

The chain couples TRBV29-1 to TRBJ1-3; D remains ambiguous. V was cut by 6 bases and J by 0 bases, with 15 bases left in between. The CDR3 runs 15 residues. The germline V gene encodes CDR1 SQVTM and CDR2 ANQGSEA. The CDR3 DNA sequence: TGCAGCGTCGCAGACACTCTGAGCTCTGGAAACACCATATATTTT. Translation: CSVADTLSSGNTIYF.

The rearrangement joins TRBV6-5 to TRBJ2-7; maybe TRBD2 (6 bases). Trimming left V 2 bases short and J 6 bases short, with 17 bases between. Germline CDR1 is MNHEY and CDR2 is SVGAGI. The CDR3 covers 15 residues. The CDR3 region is CASSYGASETGEQYF. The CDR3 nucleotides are TGTGCCAGCAGTTACGGGGCTAGCGAGACGGGCGAGCAGTACTTC.

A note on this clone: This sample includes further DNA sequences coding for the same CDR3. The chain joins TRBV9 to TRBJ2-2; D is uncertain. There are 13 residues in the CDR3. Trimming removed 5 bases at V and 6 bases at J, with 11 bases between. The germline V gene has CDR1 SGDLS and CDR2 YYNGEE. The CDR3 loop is CASRPNGAGELFF. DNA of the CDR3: TGTGCCAGCAGACCAAATGGGGCCGGGGAGCTGTTTTTT.

The CDR3 loop is CAWSGGQDRTDTQYF. The CDR3 nucleotides read TGTGCCTGGAGTGGGGGACAGGATCGCACAGATACGCAGTATTTT. The J gene is TRBJ2-3, the V gene TRBV30; 8 bases are shared with TRBD1. CDR1 GTSNPN and CDR2 SVGIG come from the germline V gene (reference sequence). V was clipped by 1 base and J by 1 base; unmatched bases: 4. CDR3 length: 15 amino acids.

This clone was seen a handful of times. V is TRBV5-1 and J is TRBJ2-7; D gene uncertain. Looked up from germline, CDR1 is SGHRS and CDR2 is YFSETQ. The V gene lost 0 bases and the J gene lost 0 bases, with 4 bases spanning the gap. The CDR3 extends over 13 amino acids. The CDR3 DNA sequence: TGCGCCAGCAGCTTGGGCAGCTCCTACGAGCAGTACTTC. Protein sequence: CASSLGSSYEQYF.

The CDR3 coding sequence is TGTGCCAGTAGGGGAGACTCCTACGAGCAGTACTTC. Its protein is CASRGDSYEQYF. The chain uses TRBV19 and TRBJ2-7, with D possibly matching TRBD2 (5 bases). The CDR3 extends over 12 amino acids. Germline loops: CDR1 LNHDA, CDR2 SQIVND (reference sequence). Trimming left V 6 bases short and J 0 bases short, with 6 bases between.

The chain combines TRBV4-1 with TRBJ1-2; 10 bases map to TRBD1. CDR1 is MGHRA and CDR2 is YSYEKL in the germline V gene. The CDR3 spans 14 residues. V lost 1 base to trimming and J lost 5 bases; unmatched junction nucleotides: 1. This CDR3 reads CASSQVGQGYGYTF. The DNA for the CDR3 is TGCGCCAGCAGCCAAGTGGGACAGGGGTATGGCTACACCTTC.

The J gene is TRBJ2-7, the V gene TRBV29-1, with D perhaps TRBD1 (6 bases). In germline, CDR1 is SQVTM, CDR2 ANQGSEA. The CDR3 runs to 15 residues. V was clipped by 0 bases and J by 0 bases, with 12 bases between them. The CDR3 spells CSVEDGWDNSYEQYF. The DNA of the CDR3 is TGCAGCGTTGAAGATGGATGGGACAACTCCTACGAGCAGTACTTC.

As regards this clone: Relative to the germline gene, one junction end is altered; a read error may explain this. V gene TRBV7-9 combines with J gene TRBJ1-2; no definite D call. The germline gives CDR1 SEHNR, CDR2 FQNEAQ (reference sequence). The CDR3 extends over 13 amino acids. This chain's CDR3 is CASSPAGNYRYTF. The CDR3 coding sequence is TGTGCCAGCAGCCCCGCGGGAAACTATCGCTACACCTTC.